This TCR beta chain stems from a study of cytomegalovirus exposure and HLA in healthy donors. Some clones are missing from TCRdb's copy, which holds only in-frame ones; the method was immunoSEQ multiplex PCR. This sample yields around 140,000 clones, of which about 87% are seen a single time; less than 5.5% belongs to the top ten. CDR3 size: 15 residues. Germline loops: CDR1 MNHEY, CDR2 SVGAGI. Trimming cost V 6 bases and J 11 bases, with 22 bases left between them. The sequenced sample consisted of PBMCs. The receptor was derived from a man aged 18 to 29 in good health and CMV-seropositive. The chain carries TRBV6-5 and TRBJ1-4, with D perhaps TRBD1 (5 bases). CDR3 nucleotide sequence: TGTGCCAGCAGCGCCGGGGGGGACCACTGGAGGAAACTGTTTTTT. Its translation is CASSAGGDHWRKLFF.